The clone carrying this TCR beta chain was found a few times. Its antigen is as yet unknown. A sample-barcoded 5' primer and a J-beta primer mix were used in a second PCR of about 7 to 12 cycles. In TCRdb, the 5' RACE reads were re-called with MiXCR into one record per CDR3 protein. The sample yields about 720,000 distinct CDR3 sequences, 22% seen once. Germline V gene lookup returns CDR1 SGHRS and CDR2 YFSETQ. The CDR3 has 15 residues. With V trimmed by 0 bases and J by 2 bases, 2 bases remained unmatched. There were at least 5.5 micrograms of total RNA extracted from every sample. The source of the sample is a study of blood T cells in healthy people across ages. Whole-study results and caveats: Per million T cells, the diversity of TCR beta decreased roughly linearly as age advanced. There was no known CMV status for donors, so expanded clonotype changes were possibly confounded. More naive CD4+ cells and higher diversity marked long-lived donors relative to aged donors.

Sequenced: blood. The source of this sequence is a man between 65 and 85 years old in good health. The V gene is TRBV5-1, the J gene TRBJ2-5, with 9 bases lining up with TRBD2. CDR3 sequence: CASSLGSGGQETQYF. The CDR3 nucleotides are TGCGCCAGCAGCTTGGGTAGCGGGGGACAAGAGACCCAGTACTTC.